The following is a T cell receptor (beta chain) sequence with its context. One junction end does not reproduce the germline sequence, and a read error may be involved. These data belong to a study of TIL therapy for anti-PD-1-resistant metastatic lung cancer. The wider study: Most patients had lung adenocarcinoma.

This was the immunoSEQ v3 assay. Method: immunoSEQ multiplex PCR; TCRdb's copy keeps in-frame clones and lacks some. The sample holds tens of thousands of clones, 60% to 85% seen once. Stated time point: pre-treatment sample, taken before nivolumab and TIL therapy. The length of the CDR3 is 15 residues. The germline V gene encodes CDR1 SGHRS and CDR2 YFSETQ. Sequenced here: blood, sampled at baseline. This receptor was identified in a person between 25 and 80 years old with non-small cell lung cancer. This chain connects TRBV5-1 to TRBJ2-1; possibly TRBD2 for D (6 bases). CDR3 residues: CASRPGRDVYDEQFF. The CDR3 DNA reads as TGCGCCAGCAGGCCCGGGCGGGACGTCTACGATGAGCAGTTCTTC. The whole variable domain, filled in from reference TRBV5-1 and TRBJ2-1, reads KAGVTQTPRYLIKTRGQQVTLSCSPISGHRSVSWYQQTPGQGLQFLFEYFSETQRNKGNFPGRFSGRQFSNSRSEMNVSTLELGDSALYLCASRPGRDVYDEQFFGPGTRLTVL.